This TCR beta chain appears in the sequencing data of a study of T-cell memory formation after mild COVID-19. To note about this clonotype: Its antigen is unidentified.

General study points: Pre-infection memory held some responding clones, suggesting pre-existing cross-reactive T cells responded. Clones from the second wave (peaking day 37) had unconfirmed SARS-CoV-2 specificity.

TCR alpha and TCR beta cDNA libraries with sample barcodes and UMIs came from 5'RACE using constant-segment primers. Each CDR3 protein is one row after TCRdb ran MiXCR on the 5' RACE reads. Of 360,000 or so distinct CDR3 sequences listed, 25% to 30% are singletons. This CDR3 has 16 amino acids. V lost 3 bases to trimming and J lost 7 bases; unmatched junction nucleotides: 9. The germline V gene has CDR1 LGHDT and CDR2 YNNKEL (reference sequence). Sequencing was done on a sample of PBMCs or a T cell subset sorted from them (not recorded which). The chain has TRBV3-1 and TRBJ2-2; 9 nucleotides agree with TRBD2. The clonotype comes from an adult woman who had mild COVID-19 (a few samples of this study predate the infection). Cell type and time point are not known. The CDR3 DNA reads as TGTGCCAGCAGCCACTTAGGACTAGCGTTCGGCGGGGAGCTGTTTTTT. The encoded protein is CASSHLGLAFGGELFF.